The clone carrying this TCR beta chain came up a few times. Its specificity is not known. A much larger clone is a single base away; this may be a read error. This CDR3 spans 11 amino acids. CDR1 is LGHDT and CDR2 is YNNKEL in the germline V gene (reference sequence). V was cut by 5 bases and J by 6 bases, with 7 bases left in between. Molecular barcoded adaptors covering alpha/delta and beta/gamma chains were used on around 370 ng RNA. TCRdb analysed the reads with MiXCR anew, one entry per CDR3 protein. Of about 40,000 distinct CDR3 sequences in the sample, about 10% are singletons; the top ten hold roughly a third. These data come from a study of read filtering for tumor transcriptome and immune sequencing. Overall study results and limits: Dropping single-read clonotypes raised IR-seq and RNA-seq shared-clonotype correlation. IR-seq captured clonotypes deeper and more reliably than RNA-seq.

The receptor's source is a donor aged 40 or over with multiple myeloma. The chain carries TRBV3-1 and TRBJ1-1; D is unresolved. The sample comprised a population of CD138-negative cells sorted from bone marrow. The CDR3: CASSCGPEAFF. The CDR3 nucleotides are TGTGCCAGCAGCTGCGGTCCTGAAGCTTTCTTT.